The entry below describes one T cell receptor beta chain. One junction end does not reproduce the germline sequence, and a read error may be involved. The data derive from a study of tumor-infiltrating lymphocytes in primary liver carcinoma. Overall study context: The number of productive TCRbeta reads per sample ranged from roughly 3.65 to 7.13 million and was similar across tissue types.

CDR3 size: 14 residues. Germline CDR1 reads LGHNA; CDR2 reads YNFKEQ. DNA and RNA were both co-extracted from about 20-30 mg of bulk tissue that had not been sorted. Every tumor sample analyzed contained over 85% viable tumor cells. Synthesis of TCR beta cDNA was carried out from 500 ng total RNA with a constant-region primer. Investigators got TCR beta libraries out of three nested multiplex PCR rounds, done with slightly modified ARM-PCR. In the first two PCR rounds, TRBV1-TRBV30 forward primers were paired with a C-beta reverse primer, and each round lasted approximately 9 cycles. MiXCR, applied by TCRdb to the multiplex PCR reads, yields one record per CDR3 protein. The sample shows about 120,000 distinct CDR3 sequences, around 60% of them seen only once.

V is TRBV4-2 and J is TRBJ2-7; 7 nucleotides align to TRBD1. This clonotype was obtained from an older woman with primary liver carcinoma and hepatitis B virus infection. The sequenced sample was liver tumor tissue from sampling region 1. Subset in this sample: tumor region T1, superior pole. Here the CDR3 DNA reads TGTGCCGGCAGCCATGGACAGGCGCCATACGAGCAGTACTTC. Translated, it gives CAGSHGQAPYEQYF.